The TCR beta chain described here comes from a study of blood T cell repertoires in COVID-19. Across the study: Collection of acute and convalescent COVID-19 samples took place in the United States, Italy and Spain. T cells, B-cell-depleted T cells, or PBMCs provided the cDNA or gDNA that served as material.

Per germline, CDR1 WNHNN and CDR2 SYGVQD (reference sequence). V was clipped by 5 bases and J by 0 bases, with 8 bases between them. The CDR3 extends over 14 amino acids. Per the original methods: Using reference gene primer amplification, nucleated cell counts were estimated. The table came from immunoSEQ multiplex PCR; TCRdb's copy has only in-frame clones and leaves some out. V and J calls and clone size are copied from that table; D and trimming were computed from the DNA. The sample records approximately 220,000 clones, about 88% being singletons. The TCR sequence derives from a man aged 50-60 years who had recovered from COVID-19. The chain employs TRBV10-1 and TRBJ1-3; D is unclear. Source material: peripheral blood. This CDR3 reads CASSSSFSGNTIYF. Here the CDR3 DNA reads TGCGCCAGCAGTTCGAGCTTCTCTGGAAACACCATATATTTT.